These 3 T cell receptor beta chains were sequenced from one sample in a study of glioma-infiltrating T cells after dendritic cell vaccination. Time point here: after dendritic cell vaccination, including at tumor progression/relapse. TCRdb's table, derived via immunoSEQ multiplex PCR, lists solely in-frame clones and lacks some. Here the sample spans about 50,000 clones, about 84% being singletons. Sequences were derived from blood, sampled after dendritic cell vaccination. All receptors come from a human donor with glioblastoma.

V usage is TRBV11-2 and J usage is TRBJ1-2; no definite D call. Between the trimmed V and J ends, which lost 7 bases and 3 bases, there was a span of 15 bases. The germline V gene encodes CDR1 SGHAT and CDR2 FQNNGV. This CDR3 is 14 amino acids long. In DNA form, the CDR3 reads TGTGCCAGCAACCCGGGGATCAATGACTATGGCTACACCTTC. Its translation is CASNPGINDYGYTF.

The rearrangement links TRBV7-9 to TRBJ2-7, with 9 bases that match TRBD1. The CDR3 totals 15 residues. V was pared by 0 bases and J by 3 bases, with 3 bases of the junction left unmatched. Germline V gene sequence: CDR1 SEHNR, CDR2 FQNEAQ (reference sequence). The CDR3 here is CASSLAGQGDYEQYF. The DNA for the CDR3 is TGTGCCAGCAGCTTAGCGGGACAGGGAGACTACGAGCAGTACTTC.

The chain recombines TRBV29-1 with TRBJ2-3; 8 bases are a match to TRBD2. With V trimmed by 0 bases and J by 1 base, 0 bases remained unmatched. Per the germline V gene, CDR1 is SQVTM and CDR2 is ANQGSEA. The CDR3 has 14 amino acids. CDR3 sequence reads: CSVEDGGGTDTQYF. The CDR3, as DNA: TGCAGCGTTGAAGACGGGGGGGGCACAGATACGCAGTATTTT.